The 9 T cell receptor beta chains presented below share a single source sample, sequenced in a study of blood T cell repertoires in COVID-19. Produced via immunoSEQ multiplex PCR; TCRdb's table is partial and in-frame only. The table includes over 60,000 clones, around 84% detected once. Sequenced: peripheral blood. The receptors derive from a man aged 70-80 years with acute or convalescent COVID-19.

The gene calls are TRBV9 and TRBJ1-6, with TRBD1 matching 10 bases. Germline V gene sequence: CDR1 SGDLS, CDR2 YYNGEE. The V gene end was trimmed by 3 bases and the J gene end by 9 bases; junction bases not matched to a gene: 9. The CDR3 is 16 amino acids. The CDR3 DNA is TGTGCCAGCAGCGAGGGGGACAGGGGAATGAGTTCACCCCTCCACTTT. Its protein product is CASSEGDRGMSSPLHF.

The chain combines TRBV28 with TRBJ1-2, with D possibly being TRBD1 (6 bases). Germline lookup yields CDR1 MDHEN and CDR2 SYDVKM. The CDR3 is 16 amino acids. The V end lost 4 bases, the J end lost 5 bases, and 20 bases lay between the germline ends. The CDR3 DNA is TGTGCCAGCAGTTGGGGGGGGGCGACGAGTTATTATGGCTACACCTTC. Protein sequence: CASSWGGATSYYGYTF.

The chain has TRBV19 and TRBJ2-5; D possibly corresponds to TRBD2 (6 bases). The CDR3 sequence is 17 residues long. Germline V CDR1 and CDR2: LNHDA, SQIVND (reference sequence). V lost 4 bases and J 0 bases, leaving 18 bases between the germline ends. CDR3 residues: CASSTSRRGAHQETQYF. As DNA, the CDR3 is TGTGCCAGTAGTACCTCTCGCCGCGGGGCCCACCAAGAGACCCAGTACTTC.

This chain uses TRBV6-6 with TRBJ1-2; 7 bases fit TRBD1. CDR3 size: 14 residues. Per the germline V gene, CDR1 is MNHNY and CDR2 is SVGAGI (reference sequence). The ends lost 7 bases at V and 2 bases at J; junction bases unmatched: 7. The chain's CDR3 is CASTRTGANYGYTF. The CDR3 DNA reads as TGTGCCAGCACCCGGACAGGAGCAAACTATGGCTACACCTTC.

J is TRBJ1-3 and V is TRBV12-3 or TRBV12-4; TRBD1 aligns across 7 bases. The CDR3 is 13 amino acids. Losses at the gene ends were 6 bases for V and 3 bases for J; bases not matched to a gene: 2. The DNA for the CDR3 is TGTGCCAGCAGATGGGACAGTGGAAACACCATATATTTT. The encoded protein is CASRWDSGNTIYF.

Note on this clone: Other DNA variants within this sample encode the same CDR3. The chain's CDR3 is CASSVGGTVLNTEAFF. CDR3 coding DNA: TGTGCCAGCAGCGTAGGGGGGACAGTTTTGAACACTGAAGCTTTCTTT. The chain carries TRBV9 and TRBJ1-1; 7 bases agree with TRBD1. After removal of 0 bases from V and 0 bases from J, the junction contained 5 bases not matched to a gene. The CDR3 has 16 amino acids. Germline loops: CDR1 SGDLS, CDR2 YYNGEE. Looking up the rest from reference TRBV9 and TRBJ1-1 gives the full variable domain: DSGVTQTPKHLITATGQRVTLRCSPRSGDLSVYWYQQSLDQGLQFLIQYYNGEERAKGNILERFSAQQFPDLHSELNLSSLELGDSALYFCASSVGGTVLNTEAFFGQGTRLTVV.

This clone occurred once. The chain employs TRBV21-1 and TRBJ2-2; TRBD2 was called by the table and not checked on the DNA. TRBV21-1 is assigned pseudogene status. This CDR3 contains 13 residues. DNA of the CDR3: TGTGCCAGCAGCAAAGACGGGACCGGGGAGCTGTTTTTT. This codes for CASSKDGTGELFF.

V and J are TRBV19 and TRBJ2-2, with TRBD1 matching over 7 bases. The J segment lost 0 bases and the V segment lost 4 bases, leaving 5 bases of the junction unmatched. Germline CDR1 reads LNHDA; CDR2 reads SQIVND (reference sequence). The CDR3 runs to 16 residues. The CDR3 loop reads CASSTPTGTNTGELFF. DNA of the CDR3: TGTGCCAGTAGTACCCCGACAGGGACGAACACCGGGGAGCTGTTTTTT.

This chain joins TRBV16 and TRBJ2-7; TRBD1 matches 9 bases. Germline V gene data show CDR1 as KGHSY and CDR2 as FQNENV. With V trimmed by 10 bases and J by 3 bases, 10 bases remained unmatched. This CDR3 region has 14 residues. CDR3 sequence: CATVPGQGYYEQYF. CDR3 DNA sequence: TGTGCCACCGTCCCGGGACAGGGATACTACGAGCAGTACTTC.